The T cell receptor (beta chain) under discussion was sequenced for a study of blood T cell repertoires in COVID-19. At the level of the study: PBMCs, B-cell-depleted T cells, or T cells were the source of the cDNA or gDNA that made up the material.

Researchers sorted participants into cohorts using their self-reported clinical history. As processed by the authors: By means of reference gene primer amplification, nucleated cell counts were estimated. Clones were sequenced by immunoSEQ multiplex PCR, and TCRdb holds only the in-frame ones, with some missing. V and J calls and clone size are as listed in that table; D and trimming were resolved from the DNA. The data show 200,000 to 300,000 clones, about 90% seen once. Looked up from germline, CDR1 is SGHRS and CDR2 is YFSETQ. With 4 bases removed from V and 3 bases from J, the gap between germline ends came to 8 bases. CDR3 length: 13 amino acids.

The origin of this receptor is a woman aged 40 to 50 with acute COVID-19. V and J are TRBV5-1 and TRBJ1-3; D unresolved. Sequencing was done on a sample of PBMCs or T cells enriched from blood (not recorded which). The CDR3 DNA reads TGCGCCAGCAGCGAGATTGTTGGAAACACCATATATTTT. Its protein product is CASSEIVGNTIYF.